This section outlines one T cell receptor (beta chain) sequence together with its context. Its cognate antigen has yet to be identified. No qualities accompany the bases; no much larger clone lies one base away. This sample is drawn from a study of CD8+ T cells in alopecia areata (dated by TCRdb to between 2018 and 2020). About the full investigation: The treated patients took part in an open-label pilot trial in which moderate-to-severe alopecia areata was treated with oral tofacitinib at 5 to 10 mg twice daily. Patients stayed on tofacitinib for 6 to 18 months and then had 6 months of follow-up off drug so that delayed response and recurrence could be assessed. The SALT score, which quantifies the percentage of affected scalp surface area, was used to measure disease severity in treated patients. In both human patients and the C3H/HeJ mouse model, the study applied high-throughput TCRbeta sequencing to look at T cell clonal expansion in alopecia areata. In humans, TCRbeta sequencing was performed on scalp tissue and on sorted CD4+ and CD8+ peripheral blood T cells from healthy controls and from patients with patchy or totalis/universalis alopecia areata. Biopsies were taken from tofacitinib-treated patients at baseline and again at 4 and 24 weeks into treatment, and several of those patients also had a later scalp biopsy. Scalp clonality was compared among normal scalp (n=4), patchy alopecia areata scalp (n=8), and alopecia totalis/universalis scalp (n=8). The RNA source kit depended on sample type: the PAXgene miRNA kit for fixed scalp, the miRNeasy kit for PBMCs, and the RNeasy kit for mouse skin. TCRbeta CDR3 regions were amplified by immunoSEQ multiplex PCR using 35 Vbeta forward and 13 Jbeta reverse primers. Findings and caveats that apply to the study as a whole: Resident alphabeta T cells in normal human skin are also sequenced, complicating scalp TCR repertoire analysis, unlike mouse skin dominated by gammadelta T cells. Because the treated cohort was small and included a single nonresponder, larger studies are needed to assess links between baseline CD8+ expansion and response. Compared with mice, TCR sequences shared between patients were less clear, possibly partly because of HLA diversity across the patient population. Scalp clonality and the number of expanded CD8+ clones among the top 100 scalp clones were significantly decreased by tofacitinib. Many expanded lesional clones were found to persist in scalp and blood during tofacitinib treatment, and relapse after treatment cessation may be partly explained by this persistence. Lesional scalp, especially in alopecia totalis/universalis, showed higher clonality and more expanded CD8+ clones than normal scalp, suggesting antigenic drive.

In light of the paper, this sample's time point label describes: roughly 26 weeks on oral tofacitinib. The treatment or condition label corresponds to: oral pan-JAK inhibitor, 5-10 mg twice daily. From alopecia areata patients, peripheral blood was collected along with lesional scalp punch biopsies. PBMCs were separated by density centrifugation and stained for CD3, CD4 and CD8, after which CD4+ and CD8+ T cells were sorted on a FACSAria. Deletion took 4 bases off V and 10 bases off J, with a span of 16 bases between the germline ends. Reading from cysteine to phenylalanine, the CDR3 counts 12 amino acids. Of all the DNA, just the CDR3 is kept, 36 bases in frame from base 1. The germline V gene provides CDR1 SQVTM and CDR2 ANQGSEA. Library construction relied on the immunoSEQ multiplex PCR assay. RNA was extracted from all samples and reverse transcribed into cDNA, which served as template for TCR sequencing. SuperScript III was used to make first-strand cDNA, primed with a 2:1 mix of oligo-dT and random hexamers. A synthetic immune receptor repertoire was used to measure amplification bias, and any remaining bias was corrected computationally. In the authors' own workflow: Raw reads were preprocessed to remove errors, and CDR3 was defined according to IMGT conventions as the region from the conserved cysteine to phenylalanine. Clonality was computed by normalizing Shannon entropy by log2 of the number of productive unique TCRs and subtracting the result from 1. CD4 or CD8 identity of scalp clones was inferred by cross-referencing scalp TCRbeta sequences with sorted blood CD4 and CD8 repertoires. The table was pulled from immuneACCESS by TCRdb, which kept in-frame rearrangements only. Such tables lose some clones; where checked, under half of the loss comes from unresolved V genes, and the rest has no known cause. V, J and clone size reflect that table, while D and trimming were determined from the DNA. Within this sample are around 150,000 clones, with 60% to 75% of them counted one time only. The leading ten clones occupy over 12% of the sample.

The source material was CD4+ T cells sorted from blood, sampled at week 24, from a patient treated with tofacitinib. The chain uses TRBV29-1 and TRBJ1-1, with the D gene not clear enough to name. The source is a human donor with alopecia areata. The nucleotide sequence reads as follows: TGCAGCGTTGTAGGGCCCACGGTGGGAGCTTTCTTT. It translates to CSVVGPTVGAFF. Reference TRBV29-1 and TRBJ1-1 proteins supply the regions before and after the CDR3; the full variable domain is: SAVISQKPSRDICQRGTSLTIQCQVDSQVTMMFWYRQQPGQSLTLIATANQGSEATYESGFVIDKFPISRPNLTFSTLTVSNMSPEDSSIYLCSVVGPTVGAFFGQGTRLTVV.